The following is a T cell receptor beta chain sequence with its context. Its antigen is not known. The V gene's germline CDR1 is MNHEY and CDR2 SMNVEV (reference sequence). V gave up 5 bases and J gave up 2 bases; unmatched junction bases: 5. The CDR3 totals 15 residues. PCR used 60 Vbeta primers and 13 Jbeta primers. Repertoires were generated with immunoSEQ multiplex PCR, while TCRdb's copy carries only in-frame clones and drops some. The sample includes tens of thousands of clones, more than 70% of them seen just once. The data were obtained in a study of cytomegalovirus exposure and HLA in healthy donors. Study as a whole: Roughly 86 million unique TCRs from HLA-typed donors made up an early data release. In terms of ancestry, the Caucasian-associated cluster contained 81% of the roughly 400 genotyped donors.

Findings and caveats of the study: High specificity and sensitivity for cytomegalovirus status were reported for the classifier. Highly shared sequence variants in one cluster were likely a sequencing artifact.

The sequencing sample was made of PBMCs. This clonotype was sampled from a man aged 30 to 39 in good health and CMV-seronegative. The V and J genes are TRBV27 and TRBJ2-7; 11 bases line up with TRBD2. CDR3 in amino acids: CASSPSLAGAYEQYF. DNA for the CDR3: TGTGCCAGCAGTCCATCACTAGCGGGGGCCTACGAGCAGTACTTC.